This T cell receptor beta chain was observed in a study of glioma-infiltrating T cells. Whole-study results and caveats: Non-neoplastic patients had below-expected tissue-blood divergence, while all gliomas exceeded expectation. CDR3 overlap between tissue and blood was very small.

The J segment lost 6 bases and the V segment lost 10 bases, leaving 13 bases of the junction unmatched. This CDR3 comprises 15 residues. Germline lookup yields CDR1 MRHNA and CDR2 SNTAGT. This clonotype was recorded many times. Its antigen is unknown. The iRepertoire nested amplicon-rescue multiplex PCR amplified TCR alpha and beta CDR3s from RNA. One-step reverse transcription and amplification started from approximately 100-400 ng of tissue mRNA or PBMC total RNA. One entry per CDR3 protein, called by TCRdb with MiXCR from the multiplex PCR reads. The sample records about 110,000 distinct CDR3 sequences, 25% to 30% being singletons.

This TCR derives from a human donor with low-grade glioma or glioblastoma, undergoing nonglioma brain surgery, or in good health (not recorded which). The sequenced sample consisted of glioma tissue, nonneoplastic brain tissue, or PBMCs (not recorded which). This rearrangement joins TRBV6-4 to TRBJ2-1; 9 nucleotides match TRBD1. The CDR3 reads CATGTGTGTVNEQFF. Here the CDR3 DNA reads TGTGCCACCGGGACCGGGACAGGGACGGTCAATGAGCAGTTCTTC.